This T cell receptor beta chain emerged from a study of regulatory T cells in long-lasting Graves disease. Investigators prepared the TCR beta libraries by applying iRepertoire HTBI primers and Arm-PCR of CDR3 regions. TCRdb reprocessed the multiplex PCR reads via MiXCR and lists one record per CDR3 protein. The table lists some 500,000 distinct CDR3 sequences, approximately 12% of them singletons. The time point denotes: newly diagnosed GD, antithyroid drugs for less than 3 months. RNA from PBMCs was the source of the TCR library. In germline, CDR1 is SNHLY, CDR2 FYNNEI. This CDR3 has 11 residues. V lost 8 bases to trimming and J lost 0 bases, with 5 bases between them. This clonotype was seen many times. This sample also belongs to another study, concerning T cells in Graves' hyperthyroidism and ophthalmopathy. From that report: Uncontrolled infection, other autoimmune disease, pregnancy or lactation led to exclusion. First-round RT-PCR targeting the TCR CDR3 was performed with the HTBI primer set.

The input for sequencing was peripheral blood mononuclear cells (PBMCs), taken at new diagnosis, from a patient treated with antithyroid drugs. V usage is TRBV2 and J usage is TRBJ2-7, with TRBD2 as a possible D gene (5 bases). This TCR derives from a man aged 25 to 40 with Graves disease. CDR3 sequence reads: CASRGSYEQYF. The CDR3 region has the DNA TGTGCCAGCCGGGGCTCCTACGAGCAGTACTTC.